The clone carrying this T cell receptor beta chain turned up a few times. The target antigen is unknown. Assembly of TCR beta libraries relied on iRepertoire HTBI primers together with Arm-PCR of CDR3 regions. TCRdb itself ran the multiplex PCR reads through MiXCR, one entry per CDR3 protein. Here the sample spans more than 400,000 distinct CDR3 sequences, 15% to 20% being singletons. CDR3 length: 14 residues. CDR1 SGHAT and CDR2 FQNNGV come from the germline V gene. Trimming shortened V by 3 bases and J by 4 bases, and 11 bases separated the two germline ends. This sample was included in a study of regulatory T cells in long-lasting Graves disease. General study results and limits: It was in persistent disease that TRBV28, TRBJ1-2 and TRBJ2-5 were favored. Lower TCR diversity was seen in persistent Graves' patients than in newly diagnosed ones.

Time point noted: newly diagnosed GD, antithyroid drugs for less than 3 months. PBMC RNA was the source of the TCR library. This sample also belongs to another study, concerning T cells in Graves' hyperthyroidism and ophthalmopathy.

The chain recombines TRBV11-2 with TRBJ2-3, with D possibly TRBD2 on 5 matching bases. Specimen: peripheral blood mononuclear cells (PBMCs), collected at new diagnosis, from a patient treated with antithyroid drugs. The receptor was derived from a woman in her thirties with Graves disease. Here the CDR3 DNA reads TGTGCCAGCAGCTTCGACTATTCGTCAGATACGCAGTATTTT. Translating it yields CASSFDYSSDTQYF.